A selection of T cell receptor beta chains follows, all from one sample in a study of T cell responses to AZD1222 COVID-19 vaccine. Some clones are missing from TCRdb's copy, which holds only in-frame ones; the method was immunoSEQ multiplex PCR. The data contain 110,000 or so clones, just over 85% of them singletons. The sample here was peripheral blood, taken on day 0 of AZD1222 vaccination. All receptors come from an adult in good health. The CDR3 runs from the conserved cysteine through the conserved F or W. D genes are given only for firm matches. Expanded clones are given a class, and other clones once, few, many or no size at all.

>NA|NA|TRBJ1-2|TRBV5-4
CASSLVGRQGGGYTF
TGTGCCAGCAGCTTGGTTGGGCGTCAGGGAGGGGGCTACACCTTC
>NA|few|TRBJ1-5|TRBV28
CASSLSRGDDQPQHF
TGTGCCAGCAGTTTATCGAGGGGGGACGATCAGCCCCAGCATTTT
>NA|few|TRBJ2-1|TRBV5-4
CASSFGGRGKEQFF
TGTGCCAGCAGCTTTGGGGGGCGGGGCAAGGAGCAGTTCTTC
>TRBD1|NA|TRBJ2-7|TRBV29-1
CSAGTGTLYEQYF
TGCAGCGCGGGGACAGGGACGCTTTACGAGCAGTACTTC
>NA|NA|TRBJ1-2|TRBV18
CASSPPVVNYGYTF
TGTGCCAGCTCACCACCGGTAGTTAACTATGGCTACACCTTC
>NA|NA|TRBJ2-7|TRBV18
CASSPPVGPYEQYF
TGTGCCAGCTCACCACCCGTCGGTCCCTACGAGCAGTACTTC
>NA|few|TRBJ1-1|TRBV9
CASSVGTTQRAFF
TGTGCCAGCAGCGTAGGAACAACCCAGCGGGCTTTCTTT
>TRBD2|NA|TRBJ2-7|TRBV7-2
CASAAGSSYEQYF
TGTGCCAGCGCAGCGGGGAGCTCCTACGAGCAGTACTTC
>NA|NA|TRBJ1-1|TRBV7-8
CASNRIGNTEAFF
TGTGCCAGCAACCGAATTGGGAACACTGAAGCTTTCTTT
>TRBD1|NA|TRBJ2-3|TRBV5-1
CASSSLRDSSTDTQYF
TGCGCCAGCAGCTCCCTCCGGGACAGTAGCACAGATACGCAGTATTTT
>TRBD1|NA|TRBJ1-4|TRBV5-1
CASSLGTGGANEKLFF
TGCGCCAGCAGCCTAGGGACAGGGGGAGCTAATGAAAAACTGTTTTTT
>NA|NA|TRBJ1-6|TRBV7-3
CASRRTGSGSPLHF
TGTGCCAGCAGAAGGACGGGATCGGGGTCACCCCTCCACTTT
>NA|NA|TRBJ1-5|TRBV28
CASEEAALSNQPQHF
TGTGCCAGCGAGGAGGCGGCGCTCAGCAATCAGCCCCAGCATTTT
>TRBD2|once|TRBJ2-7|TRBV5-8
CASSLYPGGESYEQYF
TGTGCCAGCAGCTTATACCCTGGGGGGGAATCCTACGAGCAGTACTTC
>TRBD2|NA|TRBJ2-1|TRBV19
CASSLISGRDEQFF
TGTGCCAGTAGCCTGATTAGCGGGCGTGATGAGCAGTTCTTC
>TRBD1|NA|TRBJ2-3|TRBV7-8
CASSLGTGFSDTQYF
TGTGCCAGCAGCTTAGGGACAGGGTTTTCAGATACGCAGTATTTT
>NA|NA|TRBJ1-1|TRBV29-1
CSVEDLEAFF
TGCAGCGTTGAGGATTTAGAAGCTTTCTTT
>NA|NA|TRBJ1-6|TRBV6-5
CASSLVPLHF
TGTGCCAGCAGTTTGGTCCCCCTCCACTTT
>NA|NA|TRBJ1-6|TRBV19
CASSTLAGAAYNSPLHF
TGTGCCAGTAGTACCCTGGCGGGGGCGGCCTATAATTCACCCCTCCACTTT
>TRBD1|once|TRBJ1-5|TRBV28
CASSSPPGQLNQPQHF
TGTGCCAGCAGTTCCCCCCCGGGACAGCTTAATCAGCCCCAGCATTTT
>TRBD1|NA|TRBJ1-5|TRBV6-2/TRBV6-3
CASSTGAGRQPQHF
TGTGCCAGCAGTACAGGGGCGGGTAGGCAGCCCCAGCATTTT
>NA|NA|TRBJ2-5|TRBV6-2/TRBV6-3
CASSPEGDEGWETQYF
TGTGCCAGCAGCCCTGAAGGAGACGAGGGTTGGGAGACCCAGTACTTC
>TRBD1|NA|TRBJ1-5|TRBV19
CASRDRGRSNQPQHF
TGTGCCAGTAGGGACAGGGGGAGAAGCAATCAGCCCCAGCATTTT
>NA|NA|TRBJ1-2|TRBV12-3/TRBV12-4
CASSLGVVYGYTF
TGTGCCAGCAGTTTAGGGGTGGTCTATGGCTACACCTTC
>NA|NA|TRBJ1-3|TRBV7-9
CASSLVRSSSGNTIYF
TGTGCCAGCAGCTTAGTTCGGTCAAGCTCTGGAAACACCATATATTTT
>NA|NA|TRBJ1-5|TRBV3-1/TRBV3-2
CASSQDRAQPQHF
TGTGCCAGCAGCCAAGATAGGGCTCAGCCCCAGCATTTT
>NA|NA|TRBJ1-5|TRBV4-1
CASSQVGGRGGGNQPQHF
TGCGCCAGCAGCCAAGTCGGGGGCCGCGGGGGAGGCAATCAGCCCCAGCATTTT
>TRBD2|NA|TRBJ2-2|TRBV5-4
CASTQAPGGTGELFF
TGTGCCAGCACCCAGGCACCCGGGGGGACCGGGGAGCTGTTTTTT
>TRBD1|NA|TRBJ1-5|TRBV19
CASSGTGGNQPQHF
TGTGCCAGCTCCGGGACAGGAGGCAATCAGCCCCAGCATTTT
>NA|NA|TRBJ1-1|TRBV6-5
CASSSGPGEAFF
TGTGCCAGCAGCTCCGGACCCGGTGAAGCTTTCTTT
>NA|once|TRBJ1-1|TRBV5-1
CASSLEGVANTEAFF
TGCGCCAGCAGCTTGGAAGGGGTAGCGAACACTGAAGCTTTCTTT
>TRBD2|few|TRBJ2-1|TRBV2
CASSPAGSYNEQFF
TGTGCCAGCAGTCCAGCGGGGAGCTACAATGAGCAGTTCTTC
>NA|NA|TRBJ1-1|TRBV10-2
CASSAGGRGGSGEAFF
TGCGCCAGCAGTGCCGGGGGACGAGGAGGGTCAGGTGAAGCTTTCTTT
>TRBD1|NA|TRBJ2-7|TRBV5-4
CASSATGTGVYEQYF
TGTGCCAGCAGCGCCACCGGGACAGGGGTCTACGAGCAGTACTTC
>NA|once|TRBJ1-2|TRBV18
CASSSGAFGVTDYGYTF
TGTGCCAGCTCATCGGGCGCGTTTGGTGTCACTGACTATGGCTACACCTTC
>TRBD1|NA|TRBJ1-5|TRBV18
CASADRDSNQPQHF
TGTGCCAGCGCCGACAGGGATAGCAATCAGCCCCAGCATTTT
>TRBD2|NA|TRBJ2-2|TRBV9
CASRTSGGAANTGELFF
TGTGCCAGCAGGACTAGCGGGGGGGCAGCGAACACCGGGGAGCTGTTTTTT
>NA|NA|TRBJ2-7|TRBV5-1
CATRVNTGPAYEQYF
TGCGCCACCAGGGTGAATACAGGGCCGGCCTACGAGCAGTACTTC
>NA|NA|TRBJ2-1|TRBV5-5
CASRDLRPSYNEQFF
TGTGCCAGCAGGGATCTAAGGCCCTCCTACAATGAGCAGTTCTTC
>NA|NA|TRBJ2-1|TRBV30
CAWSQSSYNEQFF
TGTGCCTGGAGCCAATCCTCCTACAATGAGCAGTTCTTC
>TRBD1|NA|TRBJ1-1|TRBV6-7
CASTPLRQGSEAFF
TGTGCCAGCACTCCGTTGCGACAGGGATCTGAAGCTTTCTTT
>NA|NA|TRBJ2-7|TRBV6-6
CASSYGVRSYEQYF
TGTGCCAGCAGTTACGGGGTCAGATCCTACGAGCAGTACTTC
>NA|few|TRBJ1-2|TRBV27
CASSSNLIIGYTF
TGTGCCAGCAGTTCGAATCTAATTATTGGCTACACCTTC
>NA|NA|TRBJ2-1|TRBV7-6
CASSLVGNEQFF
TGTGCCAGCAGCTTAGTAGGGAATGAGCAGTTCTTC
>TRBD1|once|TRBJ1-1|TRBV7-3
CASSLDRGTEAFF
TGTGCCAGCAGCTTAGACAGGGGGACTGAAGCTTTCTTT
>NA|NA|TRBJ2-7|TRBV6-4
CASSDVRGGYEQYF
TGTGCCAGCAGTGACGTCAGGGGGGGCTACGAGCAGTACTTC
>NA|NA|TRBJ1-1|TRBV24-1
CATSSRGSEAFF
TGTGCCACCAGCTCTCGGGGCTCTGAAGCTTTCTTT
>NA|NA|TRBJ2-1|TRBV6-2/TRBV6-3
CASSLRAYNEQFF
TGTGCCAGCAGTTTGAGGGCCTACAATGAGCAGTTCTTC
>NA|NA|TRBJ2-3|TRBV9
CASSVSAGPALDTQYF
TGTGCCAGCAGCGTATCGGCGGGCCCGGCGTTGGATACGCAGTATTTT
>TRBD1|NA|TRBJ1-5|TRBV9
CASSGDRANQPQHF
TGTGCCAGCAGCGGTGACAGGGCCAATCAGCCCCAGCATTTT
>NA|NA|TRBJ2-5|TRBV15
CATSNRGGPQETQYF
TGTGCCACCAGCAATCGCGGGGGCCCCCAAGAGACCCAGTACTTC
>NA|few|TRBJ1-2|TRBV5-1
CASSLWGGEQGGYTF
TGCGCCAGCAGCTTGTGGGGGGGCGAACAGGGTGGCTACACCTTC
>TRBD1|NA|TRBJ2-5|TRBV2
CASRWDRRETQYF
TGTGCCAGCAGGTGGGACAGGAGGGAGACCCAGTACTTC